This TCR beta chain was found in a study of T cell repertoires in cytomegalovirus infection. As for the study in general: Indications came from public TCR beta signatures; they pointed to CMV infection and to a matching HLA type.

From the reads, TCRdb called clonotypes with MiXCR, one entry per CDR3 protein. The table records hundreds of thousands of distinct CDR3 sequences, under 25% of them present only once. About this clonotype: Its antigen is not identified.

The CDR3 is 16 residues long. CDR1 and CDR2 from the germline V gene are SGHNT and YYREEE (reference sequence). Trimming cost V 5 bases and J 7 bases; bases outside gene matches: 17. Study-level findings and limits: Clonotype analysis showed dominance of the ex vivo response by HLA-C-restricted CMV-specific TCR beta clonotypes. Cumulative frequency of public TCR beta families picked out carriers of CMV plus the relevant HLA.

Specimen: CD8+ T cells from PBMCs. The TCR sequence derives from a human donor in good health (CMV status not recorded). Some clones in this sample may be carry-over from other donors' samples. V is TRBV5-4 and J is TRBJ1-2, with 7 bases matching TRBD1. CDR3 nucleotide sequence: TGTGCCAGCAGGCAGGGGGAGACAGGGAGGTCTCGTGGCTACACCTTC. Protein product: CASRQGETGRSRGYTF.